The present entry profiles one TCR beta chain with its context. What it binds is unknown. Per the germline V gene, CDR1 is SGHKS and CDR2 is YYEKEE (reference sequence). The CDR3 has 13 amino acids. Trimming took 1 base from V and 4 from J, leaving 5 bases between them. These data belong to a study of early T cells in non-severe SARS-CoV-2 infection. Overall study context: Investigators sequenced bulk RNA drawn from unsorted whole blood, and chains remained unpaired.

Study-wide findings and caveats: The study's VDJdb matching favored anti-spike CD8 responses and missed private and CD4 specificities.

Individual cDNA molecules were tagged with unique molecular identifiers, the study reported. TCRdb called the 5' RACE reads again in MiXCR, with one record for every CDR3 protein. The top ten clones hold approximately 17% of a sample with roughly 70,000 distinct CDR3 sequences, 20% to 25% of them seen once. This TCR came from an adult who was a healthcare worker with PCR-confirmed SARS-CoV-2 infection or an uninfected control (not recorded which). V and J are TRBV5-5 and TRBJ2-2; D unresolved. The specimen comprised whole blood, sampled at baseline. CDR3 nucleotide sequence: TGTGCCAGCAGCTTGAAGCCCACCGGGGAGCTGTTTTTT. Translation gives CASSLKPTGELFF.